Listed below are T cell receptor beta chains from one sample, sequenced in a study of post-analysis software for immune sequencing data. Using its own MiXCR run on the PCR reads, TCRdb lists one record per CDR3 protein. This sample has hundreds of thousands of distinct CDR3 sequences, with about 50% found just once. The specimen sequenced was blood. These receptors all stem from a girl under 18 with multiple sclerosis. Both conserved end residues are part of each CDR3. Fields, in order: clone size, D gene, V gene, J gene, CDR3 DNA, CDR3 protein. A D gene is named only where the DNA matches it firmly. Some rows have no size entry. The others give once, few or many, or a class for an expanded clone.

>few|TRBD1|TRBV12-3/TRBV12-4|TRBJ2-7
TGTGCCAGCAGCCCCGTTGGACAGGGGGCATGGTACGAGCAGTACTTC
CASSPVGQGAWYEQYF
>few|-|TRBV20-1|TRBJ2-7
TGCAGTGCTAGACTGGGGATGGAGTACTTC
CSARLGMEYF
>-|TRBD2|TRBV6-1|TRBJ2-7
TGTGCCAGCAGTCCTTCTTCTTTAGCGGGAGACGACGAGCAGTACTTC
CASSPSSLAGDDEQYF
>-|-|TRBV5-1|TRBJ2-3
TGCGCCAGCAGCTTGAGCCTAGAATACACAGATACGCAGTATTTT
CASSLSLEYTDTQYF
>-|-|TRBV5-1|TRBJ1-2
TGCGCCAGCAGCTTGGAGGCAGATAGCTATGGCTACACCTTC
CASSLEADSYGYTF
>-|-|TRBV20-1|TRBJ2-7
TGCAGTGCTAGACTAGCATCCTACGAGCAGTACTTC
CSARLASYEQYF
>-|TRBD2|TRBV28|TRBJ2-7
TGTGCCAGCACCACCGCGGGAGCCTACGAGCAGTACTTC
CASTTAGAYEQYF
>-|-|TRBV29-1|TRBJ2-5
TGCAGCGCTTGGGACCGGACTGTAGAGCCCCAGTACTTC
CSAWDRTVEPQYF
>-|TRBD1|TRBV12-3/TRBV12-4|TRBJ1-1
TGTGCCAGCAGCCTCGGGACAGTTCCTTTTAAAGCTTTCTTT
CASSLGTVPFKAFF
>-|TRBD1|TRBV28|TRBJ2-7
TGTGCCAGCGAGGACAGGGCGGTCTACGAGCAGTACTTC
CASEDRAVYEQYF
>once|TRBD2|TRBV7-3|TRBJ2-1
TGTGCCAGCAGCTTAAGGCTAGCGGGAGGAGGGCGCTACAATGAGCAGTTCTTC
CASSLRLAGGGRYNEQFF